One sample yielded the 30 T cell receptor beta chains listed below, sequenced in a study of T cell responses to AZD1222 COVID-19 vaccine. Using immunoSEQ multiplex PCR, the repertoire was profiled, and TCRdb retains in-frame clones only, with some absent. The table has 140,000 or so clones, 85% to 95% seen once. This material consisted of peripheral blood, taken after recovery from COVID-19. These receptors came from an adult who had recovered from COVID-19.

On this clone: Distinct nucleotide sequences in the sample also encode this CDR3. The DNA for the CDR3 is TGTGCAAGTCGCTTAGGGGACGAGCAGTACTTC. Its translation: CASRLGDEQYF. The gene calls are TRBV12-2 and TRBJ2-7. TRBV12-2 is listed as a pseudogene. This CDR3 comprises 11 residues.

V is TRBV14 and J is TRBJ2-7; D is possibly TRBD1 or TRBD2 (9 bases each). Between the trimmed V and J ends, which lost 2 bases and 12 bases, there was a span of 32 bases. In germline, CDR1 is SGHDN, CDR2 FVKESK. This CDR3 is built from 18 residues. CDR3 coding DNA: TGTGCCAGCAGCCAAAAGGGGGACACAGGGGGCGCGGCGCGGGAGGGGTACTTC. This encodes CASSQKGDTGGAAREGYF.

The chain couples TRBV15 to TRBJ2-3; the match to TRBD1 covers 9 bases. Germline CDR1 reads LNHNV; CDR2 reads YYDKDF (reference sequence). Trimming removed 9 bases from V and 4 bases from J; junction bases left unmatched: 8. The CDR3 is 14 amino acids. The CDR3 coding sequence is TGTGCCACAGCACAGGGGGCTCAGGCAGATACGCAGTATTTT. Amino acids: CATAQGAQADTQYF.

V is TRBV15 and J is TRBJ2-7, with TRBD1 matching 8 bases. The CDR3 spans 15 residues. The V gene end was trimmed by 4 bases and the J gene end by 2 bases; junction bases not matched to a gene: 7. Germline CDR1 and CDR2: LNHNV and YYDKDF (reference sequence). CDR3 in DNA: TGTGCCACCAGCACGGGACAGGAGAGCGCCTACGAGCAGTACTTC. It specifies CATSTGQESAYEQYF.

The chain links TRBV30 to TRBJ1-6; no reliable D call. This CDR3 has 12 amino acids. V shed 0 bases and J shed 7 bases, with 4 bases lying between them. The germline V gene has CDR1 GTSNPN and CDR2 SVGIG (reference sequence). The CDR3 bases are TGTGCCTGGAGTGTTCTGAATTCACCCCTCCACTTT. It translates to CAWSVLNSPLHF.

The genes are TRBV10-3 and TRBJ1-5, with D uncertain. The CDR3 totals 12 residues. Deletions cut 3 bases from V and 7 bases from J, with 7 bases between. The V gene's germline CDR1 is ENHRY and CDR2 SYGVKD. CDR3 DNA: TGTGCCATCAGTGAAACGGAACAGCCCCAGCATTTT. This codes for CAISETEQPQHF.

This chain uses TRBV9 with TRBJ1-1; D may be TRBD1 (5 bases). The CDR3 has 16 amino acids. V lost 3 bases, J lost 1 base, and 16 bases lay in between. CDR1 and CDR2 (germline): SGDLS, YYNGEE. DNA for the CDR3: TGTGCCAGCAGCGAACATCTCAAAACAGGGAACACTGAAGCTTTCTTT. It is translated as CASSEHLKTGNTEAFF.

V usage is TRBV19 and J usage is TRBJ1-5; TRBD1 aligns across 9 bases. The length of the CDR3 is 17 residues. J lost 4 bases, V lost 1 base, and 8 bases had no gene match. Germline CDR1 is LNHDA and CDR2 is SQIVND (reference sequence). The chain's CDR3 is CASSIGPTGGENQPQHF. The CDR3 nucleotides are TGTGCCAGTAGTATAGGCCCCACAGGGGGCGAAAATCAGCCCCAGCATTTT.

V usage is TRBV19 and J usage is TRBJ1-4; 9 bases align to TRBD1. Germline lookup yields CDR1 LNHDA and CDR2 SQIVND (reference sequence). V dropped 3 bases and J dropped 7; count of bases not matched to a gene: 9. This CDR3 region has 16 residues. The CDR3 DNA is TGTGCCAGTAGTATCGGGGACAGGGTAAGAGGTGAAAAACTGTTTTTT. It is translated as CASSIGDRVRGEKLFF. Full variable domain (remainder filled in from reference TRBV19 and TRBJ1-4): DGGITQSPKYLFRKEGQNVTLSCEQNLNHDAMYWYRQDPGQGLRLIYYSQIVNDFQKGDIAEGYSVSREKKESFPLTVTSAQKNPTAFYLCASSIGDRVRGEKLFFGSGTQLSVL.

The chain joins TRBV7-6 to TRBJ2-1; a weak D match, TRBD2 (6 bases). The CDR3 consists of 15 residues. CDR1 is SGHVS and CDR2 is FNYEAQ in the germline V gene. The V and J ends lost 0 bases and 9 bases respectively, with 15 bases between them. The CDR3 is CASSLAGGPRGEQFF. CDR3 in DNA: TGTGCCAGCAGCTTAGCGGGAGGTCCCCGAGGTGAGCAGTTCTTC.

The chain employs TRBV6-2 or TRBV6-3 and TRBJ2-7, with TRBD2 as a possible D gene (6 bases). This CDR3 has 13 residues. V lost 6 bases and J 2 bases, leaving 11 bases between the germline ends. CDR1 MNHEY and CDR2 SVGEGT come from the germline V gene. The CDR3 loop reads CASSKRVPYEQYF. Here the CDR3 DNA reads TGTGCCAGCAGCAAGCGGGTCCCCTACGAGCAGTACTTC.

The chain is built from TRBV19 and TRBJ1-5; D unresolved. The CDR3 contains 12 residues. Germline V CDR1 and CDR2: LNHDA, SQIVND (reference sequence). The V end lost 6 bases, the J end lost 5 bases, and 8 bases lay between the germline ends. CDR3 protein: CASSFLYQPQHF. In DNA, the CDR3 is TGTGCCAGTAGCTTCCTATATCAGCCCCAGCATTTT.

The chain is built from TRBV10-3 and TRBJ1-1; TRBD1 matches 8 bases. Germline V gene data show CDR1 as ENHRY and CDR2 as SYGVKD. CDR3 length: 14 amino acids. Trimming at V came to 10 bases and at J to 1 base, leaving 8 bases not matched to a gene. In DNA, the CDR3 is TGTGCCACCCGCCCGGACAGGGAGAACACTGAAGCTTTCTTT. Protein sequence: CATRPDRENTEAFF.

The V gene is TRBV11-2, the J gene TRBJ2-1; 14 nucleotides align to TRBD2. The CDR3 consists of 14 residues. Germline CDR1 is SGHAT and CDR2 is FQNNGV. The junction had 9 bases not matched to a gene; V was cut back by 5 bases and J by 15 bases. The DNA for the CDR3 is TGTGCCAGCAGCCAAGAGGGACTAGCGGGAGTACGGTTCTTC. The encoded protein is CASSQEGLAGVRFF.

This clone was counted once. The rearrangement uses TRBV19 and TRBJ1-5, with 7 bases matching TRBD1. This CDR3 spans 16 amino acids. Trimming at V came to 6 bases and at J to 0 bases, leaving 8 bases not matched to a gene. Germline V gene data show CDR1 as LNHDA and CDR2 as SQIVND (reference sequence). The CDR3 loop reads CASSDRAAYSNQPQHF. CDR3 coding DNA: TGTGCCAGTAGCGACAGGGCCGCTTATAGCAATCAGCCCCAGCATTTT.

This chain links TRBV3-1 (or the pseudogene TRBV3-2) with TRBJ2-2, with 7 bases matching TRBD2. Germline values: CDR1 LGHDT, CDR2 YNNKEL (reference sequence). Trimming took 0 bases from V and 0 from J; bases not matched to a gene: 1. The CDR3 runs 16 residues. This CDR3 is CASSQDGGANTGELFF. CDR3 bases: TGTGCCAGCAGCCAAGATGGGGGGGCGAACACCGGGGAGCTGTTTTTT.

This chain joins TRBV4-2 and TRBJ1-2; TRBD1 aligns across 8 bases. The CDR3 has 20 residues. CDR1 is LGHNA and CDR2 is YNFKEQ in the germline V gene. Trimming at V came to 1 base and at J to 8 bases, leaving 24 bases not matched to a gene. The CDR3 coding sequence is TGTGCCAGCAGCCAAGGGGGACAGGTTTCGGAGAGGGGCGCACGGCGGGGCTACACCTTC. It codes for CASSQGGQVSERGARRGYTF.

The CDR3 spells CASTPGQLSYGYTF. The CDR3 DNA reads TGTGCCAGCACCCCTGGACAGCTATCCTATGGCTACACCTTC. This chain uses TRBV2 with TRBJ1-2, with D maybe TRBD1 (6 bases). The length of the CDR3 is 14 residues. The V end was cut by 7 bases, the J end by 4 bases, with 16 bases between. CDR1 and CDR2 from the germline V gene are SNHLY and FYNNEI.

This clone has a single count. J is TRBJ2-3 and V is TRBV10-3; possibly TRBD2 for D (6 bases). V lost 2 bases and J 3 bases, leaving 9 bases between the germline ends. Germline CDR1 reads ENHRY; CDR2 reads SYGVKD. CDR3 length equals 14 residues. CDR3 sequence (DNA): TGTGCCATCAGTGAGCGGGAGTCTACAGATACGCAGTATTTT. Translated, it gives CAISERESTDTQYF.

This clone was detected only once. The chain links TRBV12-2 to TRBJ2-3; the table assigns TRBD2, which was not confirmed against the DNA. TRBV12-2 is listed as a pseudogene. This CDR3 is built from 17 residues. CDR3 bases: TGTGCAAGTCGCCCCGAGGGAGGGGGAGGCGAGGCAGATACGCAGTATTTT. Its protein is CASRPEGGGGEADTQYF.

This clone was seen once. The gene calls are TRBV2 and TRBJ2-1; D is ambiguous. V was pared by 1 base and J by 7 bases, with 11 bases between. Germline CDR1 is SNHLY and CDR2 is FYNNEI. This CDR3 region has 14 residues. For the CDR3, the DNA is TGTGCCAGCAGTGAAGTGGGATTATTGAATGAGCAGTTCTTC. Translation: CASSEVGLLNEQFF.

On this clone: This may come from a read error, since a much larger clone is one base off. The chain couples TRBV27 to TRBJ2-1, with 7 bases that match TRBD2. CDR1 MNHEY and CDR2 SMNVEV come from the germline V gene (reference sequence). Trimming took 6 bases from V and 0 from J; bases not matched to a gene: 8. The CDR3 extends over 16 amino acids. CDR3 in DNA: TGTGCCAGCAGACTGGGACTAACGAGCTCCTACAATGAGCAGTTCTTC. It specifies CASRLGLTSSYNEQFF.

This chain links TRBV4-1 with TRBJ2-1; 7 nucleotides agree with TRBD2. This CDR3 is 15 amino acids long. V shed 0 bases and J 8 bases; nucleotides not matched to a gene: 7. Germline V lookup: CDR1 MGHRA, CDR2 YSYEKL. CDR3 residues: CASSQDLGREYEQFF. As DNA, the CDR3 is TGCGCCAGCAGCCAAGATCTCGGGCGGGAGTATGAGCAGTTCTTC.

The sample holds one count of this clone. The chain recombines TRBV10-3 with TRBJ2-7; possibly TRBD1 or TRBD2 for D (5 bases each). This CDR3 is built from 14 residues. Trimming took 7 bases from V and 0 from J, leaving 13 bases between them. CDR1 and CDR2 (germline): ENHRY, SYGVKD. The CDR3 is CAITNGDRSYEQYF. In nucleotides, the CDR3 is TGTGCCATCACCAACGGGGACCGCTCCTACGAGCAGTACTTC.

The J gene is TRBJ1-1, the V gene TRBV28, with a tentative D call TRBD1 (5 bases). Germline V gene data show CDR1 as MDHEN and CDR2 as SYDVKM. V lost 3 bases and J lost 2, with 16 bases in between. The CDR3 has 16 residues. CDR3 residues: CASSLTLTDENTEAFF. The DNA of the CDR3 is TGTGCCAGCAGTTTGACTCTGACAGACGAAAACACTGAAGCTTTCTTT.

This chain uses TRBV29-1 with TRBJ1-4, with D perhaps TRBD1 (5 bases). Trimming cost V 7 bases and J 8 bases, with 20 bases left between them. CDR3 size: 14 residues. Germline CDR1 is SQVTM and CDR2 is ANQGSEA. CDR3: CSAGPGREGEKLFF. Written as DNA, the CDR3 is TGCAGCGCCGGACCAGGCAGGGAGGGGGAAAAACTGTTTTTT.

The CDR3: CASSPIQETQYF. The CDR3 region has the DNA TGTGCCAGCAGCCCCATACAAGAGACCCAGTACTTC. The gene calls are TRBV6-6 and TRBJ2-5; D remains ambiguous. Looked up from germline, CDR1 is MNHNY and CDR2 is SVGAGI (reference sequence). Trimming pared 6 bases from V and 2 bases from J, leaving 7 bases between. The CDR3 sequence is 12 residues long.

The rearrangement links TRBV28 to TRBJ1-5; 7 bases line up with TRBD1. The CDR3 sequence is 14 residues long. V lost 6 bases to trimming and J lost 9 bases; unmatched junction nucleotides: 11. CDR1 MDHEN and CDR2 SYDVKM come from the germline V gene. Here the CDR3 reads CASSQTGPSWPQHF. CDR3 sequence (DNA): TGTGCCAGCAGCCAGACAGGGCCCTCGTGGCCCCAGCATTTT.

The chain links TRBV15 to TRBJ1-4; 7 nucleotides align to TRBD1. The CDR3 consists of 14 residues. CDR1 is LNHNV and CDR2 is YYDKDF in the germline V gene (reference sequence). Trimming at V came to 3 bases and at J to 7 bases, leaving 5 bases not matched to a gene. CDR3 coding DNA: TGTGCCACCAGCAGGACAGGGAGGAGTGAAAAACTGTTTTTT. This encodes CATSRTGRSEKLFF.

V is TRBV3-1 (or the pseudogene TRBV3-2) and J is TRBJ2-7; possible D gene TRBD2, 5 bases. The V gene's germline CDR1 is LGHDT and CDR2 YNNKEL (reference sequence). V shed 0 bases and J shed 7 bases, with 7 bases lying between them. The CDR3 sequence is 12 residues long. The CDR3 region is CASSQDRREQYF. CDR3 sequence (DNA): TGTGCCAGCAGCCAAGACAGGAGGGAGCAGTACTTC.